These T cell receptor beta chains were read from a single sample in a study of blood T cell repertoires in COVID-19. Profiled with immunoSEQ multiplex PCR; TCRdb holds only in-frame clones, not every one. The repertoire holds more than 150,000 clones, with around 87% as singletons. Material: peripheral blood. These receptors were obtained from a man between 35 and 55 years old with active or convalescent COVID-19. Each CDR3 is given with its conserved first and last residue. A D gene is named only where the DNA matches it firmly. Some rows mark clone size as missing; the rest say once, few, many or name a class of expanded clone.

>TRBV23-1|TRBD2|14|-|TRBJ2-3
TGCGCCAGCAGTCAATCGCGGGGGACAGATACGCAGTATTTT
CASSQSRGTDTQYF
>TRBV2|-|15|-|TRBJ2-7
TGTGCCAGCAGTGAATCCGGACAGACAGGCTACGAGCAGTACTTC
CASSESGQTGYEQYF
>TRBV6-1|-|13|-|TRBJ2-5
TGTGCCAGCAGTGAAGAGAACGAGGAGACCCAGTACTTC
CASSEENEETQYF
>TRBV9|-|13|-|TRBJ1-2
TGTGCCAGCAGCGAGGGGATGGCGGGAAGCTACACCTTC
CASSEGMAGSYTF
>TRBV28|-|16|-|TRBJ2-3
TGTGCCAGCAGCCCAGAACGGCGAGGTAGCACAGATACGCAGTATTTT
CASSPERRGSTDTQYF
>TRBV30|-|14|few|TRBJ1-3
TGTGCCTGGAGTTTCGGGGGAGCTGGAAACACCATATATTTT
CAWSFGGAGNTIYF
>TRBV29-1|TRBD1|14|-|TRBJ1-2
TGCAGCGCCACGGTGACAGGGGGAAGCGGGAGCTACACCTTC
CSATVTGGSGSYTF
>TRBV21-1|-|15|-|TRBJ1-4
TGTGCCAGCAGCGCACAGGGTACGGGTAATGAAAAACTGTTTTTT
CASSAQGTGNEKLFF
>TRBV20-1|-|11|-|TRBJ1-2
TGCAGTGCTAGCAGGGATGGCGGCTACACCTTC
CSASRDGGYTF
>TRBV7-6|-|14|-|TRBJ2-6
TGTGCCAGCAGCCCTTCAGCTGGGGCCAACGTCCTGACTTTC
CASSPSAGANVLTF
>TRBV30|-|13|-|TRBJ1-5
TGTGCCTGGAGTGATAGTAGCAATCAGCCCCAGCATTTT
CAWSDSSNQPQHF
>TRBV29-1|-|14|many|TRBJ2-2
TGCAGCGTTGAAGATAGGGGGGGAACCGGGGAGCTGTTTTTT
CSVEDRGGTGELFF
>TRBV7-8|TRBD2|17|-|TRBJ2-1
TGTGCCAGCAGCCGAGGGCCAGCGGGGGGGGGATACAATGAGCAGTTCTTC
CASSRGPAGGGYNEQFF
>TRBV9|-|15|-|TRBJ1-3
TGTGCCAGCAGCGTGGGGAGGCTCTCTGGAAACACCATATATTTT
CASSVGRLSGNTIYF
>TRBV11-2|TRBD2|15|-|TRBJ2-1
TGTGCCAGCAGCATCCAGCGGGGCTCCTACAATGAGCAGTTCTTC
CASSIQRGSYNEQFF